This T cell receptor beta chain was identified during a study of blood T cell repertoires in COVID-19. At the level of the study: Samples came from the United States, Italy and Spain, spanning acute and convalescent COVID-19. PBMCs, B-cell-depleted T cells, or T cells provided the cDNA or gDNA that made up the material.

The germline CDR1 and CDR2 sequences are ENHRY and SYGVKD. The CDR3 consists of 14 residues. With 3 bases removed from V and 6 bases from J, the gap between germline ends came to 14 bases. Source study methods: By means of reference gene primer amplification, nucleated cell counts were estimated. Libraries were prepared by immunoSEQ multiplex PCR; TCRdb keeps only in-frame clonotypes and omits some of them. For V, J and clone size, that table is used; D and trimming come from the DNA. The sample lists 40,000 to 45,000 clones, around 82% occurring once. The receptor was derived from an older man with acute or convalescent COVID-19. Sequenced material: peripheral blood. V and J are TRBV10-3 and TRBJ1-1; no reliable D call. DNA of the CDR3: TGTGCCATCAGTGATTCGGGGAATGGGGCTGAAGCTTTCTTT. This codes for CAISDSGNGAEAFF.